This entry is about one TCR beta chain. The CDR3 has 12 amino acids. V was clipped by 8 bases and J by 6 bases; unmatched bases: 2. CDR1 is KGHDR, CDR2 SFDVKD, per germline. Diagnoses were established using clinical symptoms, serum thyroxine and TRAb, thyroid ultrasound and orbital computed tomography. PBMCs were obtained from roughly 10 ml fresh peripheral blood. This entry comes from a study of T cells in Graves' hyperthyroidism and ophthalmopathy. Amplification of TCR beta CDR3 regions was performed using RNA transcripts as template. The HTBI primer set served for first-round RT-PCR of the TCR CDR3. Each CDR3 protein is one row after TCRdb ran MiXCR on the multiplex PCR reads. The table lists 700,000 or so distinct CDR3 sequences, 15% to 20% of them singletons.

This receptor was obtained from a man aged 18 to 30 with Graves' hyperthyroidism. The sequenced material came from blood. The chain couples TRBV24-1 to TRBJ2-1, with 8 bases lining up with TRBD1. The CDR3 loop reads CATIGQGNEQFF. The CDR3 bases are TGTGCCACCATCGGACAGGGCAATGAGCAGTTCTTC.